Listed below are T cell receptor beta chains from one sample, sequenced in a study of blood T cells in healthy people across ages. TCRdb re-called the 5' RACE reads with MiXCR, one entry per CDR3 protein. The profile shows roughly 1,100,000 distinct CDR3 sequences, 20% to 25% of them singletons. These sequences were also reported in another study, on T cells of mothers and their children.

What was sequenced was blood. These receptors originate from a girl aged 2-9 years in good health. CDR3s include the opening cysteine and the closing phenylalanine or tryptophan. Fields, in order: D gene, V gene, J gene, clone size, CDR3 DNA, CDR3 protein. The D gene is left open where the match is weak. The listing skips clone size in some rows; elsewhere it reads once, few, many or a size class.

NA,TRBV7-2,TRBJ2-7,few,TGTGCCAGCAGCGTACAATCCTACGAGCAGTACTTC,CASSVQSYEQYF
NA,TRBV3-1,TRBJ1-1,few,TGTGCCAGCAGCCAAGACGGGGCAGGGTACATAGGCACTGAAGCTTTCTTT,CASSQDGAGYIGTEAFF
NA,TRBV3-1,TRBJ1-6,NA,TGTGCCAGCAGCCTGAGGACAGAATCTTCGGGGTCGACCCTCCACTTT,CASSLRTESSGSTLHF
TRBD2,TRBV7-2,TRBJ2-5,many,TGTGCCAGCAGCCCAGTAGCGGGAGGGTTTTATGAGACCCAGTACTTC,CASSPVAGGFYETQYF
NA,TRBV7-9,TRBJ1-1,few,TGTGCCAGCAGCTTAGCATCTCGAGAAGCCTTCTTT,CASSLASREAFF
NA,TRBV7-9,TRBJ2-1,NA,TGTGCCAGCAGCCCCGTAGGGGAGAATGAGCAGTTCTTC,CASSPVGENEQFF
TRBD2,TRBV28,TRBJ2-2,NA,TGTGCCAGCAGTTTAGCGGGAGCGGGCACCGGGGAGCTGTTTTTT,CASSLAGAGTGELFF
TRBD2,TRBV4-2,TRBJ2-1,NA,TGTGCCAGCAGCCAAGATTTGGCGGGAGGGCCTCACTACAATGAGCAGTTCTTC,CASSQDLAGGPHYNEQFF
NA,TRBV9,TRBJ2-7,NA,TGTGCCAGCAGCGGTCGTGGGGGGTTGAACGAGCAGTACTTC,CASSGRGGLNEQYF
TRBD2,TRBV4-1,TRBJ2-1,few,TGCGCCAGCAGCCAAGAGGGGGGAGGGAAGAACAATGAGCAGTTCTTC,CASSQEGGGKNNEQFF
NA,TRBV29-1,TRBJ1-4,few,TGCAGCGTTAGCGGGGAATCGGAGACTAATGAAAAACTGTTTTTT,CSVSGESETNEKLFF
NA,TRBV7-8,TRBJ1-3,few,TGCGCCAGCAGCTTAGCGGTCACAAGGCCCTCTGGAAACACCATATATTTT,CASSLAVTRPSGNTIYF
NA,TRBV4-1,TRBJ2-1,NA,TGCGCCAGCACTAACCGTTTTCCCCCGGAAAAGAATGAGCAGTTCTTC,CASTNRFPPEKNEQFF
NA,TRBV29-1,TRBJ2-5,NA,TGCAGCGCGGGTGGAGGGCTCGGGGAGACCCAGTACTTC,CSAGGGLGETQYF
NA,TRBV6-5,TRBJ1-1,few,TGTGCCAGCAGTTCCCTTGGAGGGGAGAACACTGAAGCTTTCTTT,CASSSLGGENTEAFF
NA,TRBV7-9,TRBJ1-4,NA,TGTGCCAGCAGCTTAGACCAGGGAGGTGGAAATGAAAAACTGTTTTTT,CASSLDQGGGNEKLFF
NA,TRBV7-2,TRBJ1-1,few,TGTGCCAGCAGCTTAGACTCTGGGGCCCTAGGGATGAACACTGAAGCTTTCTTT,CASSLDSGALGMNTEAFF
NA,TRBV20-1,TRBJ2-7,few,TGCAGTGCTAAATATAACAGGGATCCCCCCTACGAGCAGTACTTC,CSAKYNRDPPYEQYF
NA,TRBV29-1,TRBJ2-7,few,TGCAGCGTTGTTGTCAGCCCAAGAGAGCAGTACTTC,CSVVVSPREQYF
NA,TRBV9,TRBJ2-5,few,TGTGCCAGCAGCCCCCTACGGGAATGGGTAGAGACCCAGTACTTC,CASSPLREWVETQYF
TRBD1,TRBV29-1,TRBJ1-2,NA,TGCAGCGTTGAAGGTAGACAGGGGGAAGAGGATGGCTACACCTTC,CSVEGRQGEEDGYTF
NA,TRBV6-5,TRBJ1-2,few,TGTGCCAGCAGCCGGGACTTCTCGAGGGATGGCTACACCTTC,CASSRDFSRDGYTF
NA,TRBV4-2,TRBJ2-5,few,TGTGCCAGCAGCCAAGATCGTCACAGCCAGTACTTC,CASSQDRHSQYF